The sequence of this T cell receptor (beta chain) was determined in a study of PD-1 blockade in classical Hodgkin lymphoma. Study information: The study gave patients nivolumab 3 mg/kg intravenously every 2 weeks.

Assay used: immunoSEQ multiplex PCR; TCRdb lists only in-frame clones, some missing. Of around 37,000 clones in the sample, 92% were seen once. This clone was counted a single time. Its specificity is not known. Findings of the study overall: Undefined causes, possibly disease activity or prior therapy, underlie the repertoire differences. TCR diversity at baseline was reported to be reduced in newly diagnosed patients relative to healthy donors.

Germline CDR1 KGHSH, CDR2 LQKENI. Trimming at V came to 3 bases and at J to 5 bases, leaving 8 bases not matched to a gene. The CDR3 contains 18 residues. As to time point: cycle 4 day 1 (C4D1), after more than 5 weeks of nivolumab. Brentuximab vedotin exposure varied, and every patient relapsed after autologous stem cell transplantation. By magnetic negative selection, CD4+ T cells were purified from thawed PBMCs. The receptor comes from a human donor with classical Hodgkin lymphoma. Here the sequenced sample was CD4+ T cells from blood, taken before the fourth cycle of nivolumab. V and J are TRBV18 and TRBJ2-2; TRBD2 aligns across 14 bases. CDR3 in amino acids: CASSPGLAGAWGTGELFF. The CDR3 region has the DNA TGTGCCAGCTCACCGGGACTAGCGGGAGCTTGGGGAACCGGGGAGCTGTTTTTT.